This passage covers 6 T cell receptor beta chains from one sample sequenced in a study of type 1 regulatory T cells. One entry per CDR3 protein, called by TCRdb with MiXCR from the reads. This table has some 89,000 distinct CDR3 sequences, roughly 31% appearing once. Input material: CD4+ T cells, either the whole sample or a sorted fraction (not recorded which). All receptors come from a human donor in good health.

The chain couples TRBV5-4 to TRBJ2-5, with 11 nucleotides matching TRBD2. Germline-derived CDR1 and CDR2 are SGHNT and YYREEE (reference sequence). This CDR3 is 17 amino acids long. The ends lost 4 bases at V and 1 base at J; junction bases unmatched: 9. The CDR3 DNA follows: TGTGCCAGCAGCCGACTTATTAGCGGGAGGGCCCAAGAGACCCAGTACTTC. Translation: CASSRLISGRAQETQYF.

The V call is TRBV7-8, the J call TRBJ1-2; 7 positions match TRBD1. The junction had 7 bases not matched to a gene; V was cut back by 4 bases and J by 5 bases. The CDR3 is 14 residues long. Per the germline V gene, CDR1 is SGHVS and CDR2 is FQNEAQ. CDR3 coding DNA: TGTGCCAGCAGCTCCAGGGGACAGCTTTATGGCTACACCTTC. Translating it yields CASSSRGQLYGYTF.

In its sample, this clonotype was seen a few times. V usage is TRBV7-8 and J usage is TRBJ2-7; 10 nucleotides line up with TRBD1. CDR1 SGHVS and CDR2 FQNEAQ come from the germline V gene. This CDR3 comprises 17 residues. Trimming took 5 bases from V and 0 from J; bases not matched to a gene: 10. The CDR3 is CASSRLTGGYNSYEQYF. The CDR3 DNA follows: TGTGCCAGCAGCCGACTGACAGGGGGCTATAACTCCTACGAGCAGTACTTC.

The V and J genes are TRBV7-6 and TRBJ2-3; no definite D call. The V end lost 1 base, the J end lost 2 bases, and 16 bases lay between the germline ends. The CDR3 contains 17 residues. The germline CDR1 and CDR2 sequences are SGHVS and FNYEAQ. CDR3 nucleotides: TGTGCCAGCAGCTTAGACGGTTGGCAGATATTCACAGATACGCAGTATTTT. Its protein product is CASSLDGWQIFTDTQYF.

The sample holds a few counts of this clonotype. The chain is built from TRBV5-1 and TRBJ1-4; 7 bases are shared with TRBD1. Germline CDR1 is SGHRS and CDR2 is YFSETQ. The V gene end was trimmed by 0 bases and the J gene end by 5 bases; junction bases not matched to a gene: 1. There are 14 residues in the CDR3. CDR3: CASSLEGANEKLFF. Written as DNA, the CDR3 is TGCGCCAGCAGCTTGGAGGGGGCCAATGAAAAACTGTTTTTT.

J is TRBJ2-7 and V is TRBV7-2, with D possibly TRBD2 on 6 matching bases. The CDR3 consists of 13 residues. The V gene lost 7 bases and the J gene lost 5 bases, with 15 bases spanning the gap. CDR1 and CDR2 from the germline V gene are SGHTA and FQGNSA. Here the CDR3 reads CASTPGRQNEQYF. The CDR3 bases are TGTGCCAGCACTCCGGGGAGGCAGAACGAGCAGTACTTC.